This T cell receptor beta chain stems from a study of CD8+CD57+ T cells in acquired aplastic anemia. Genomic DNA provided the template from which TCR beta VDJ and CDR3 profiles were obtained. TCRdb independently ran MiXCR on the reads; one entry per CDR3 protein. The sample includes 250,000 to 300,000 distinct CDR3 sequences, roughly 59% seen only once; the top ten take 1% to 1.5%. Flow cytometry had shown expanded CD8+CD57+ cells in the patients chosen for sequencing. Trimming cost V 2 bases and J 1 base, with 8 bases left between them. CDR3 length: 15 residues. Germline CDR1 reads SGHVS; CDR2 reads FQNEAQ.

The TCR sequence derives from a human donor with aplastic anemia. Source material: sorted CD4+, CD8+, or CD8+CD57+ T cells (not recorded which) from PBMCs. The J gene is TRBJ2-2, the V gene TRBV7-8; weak D call: TRBD1 (5 bases). CDR3 sequence reads: CASSLTGWNTGELFF. The CDR3 DNA follows: TGTGCCAGCAGCTTAACAGGATGGAACACCGGGGAGCTGTTTTTT.